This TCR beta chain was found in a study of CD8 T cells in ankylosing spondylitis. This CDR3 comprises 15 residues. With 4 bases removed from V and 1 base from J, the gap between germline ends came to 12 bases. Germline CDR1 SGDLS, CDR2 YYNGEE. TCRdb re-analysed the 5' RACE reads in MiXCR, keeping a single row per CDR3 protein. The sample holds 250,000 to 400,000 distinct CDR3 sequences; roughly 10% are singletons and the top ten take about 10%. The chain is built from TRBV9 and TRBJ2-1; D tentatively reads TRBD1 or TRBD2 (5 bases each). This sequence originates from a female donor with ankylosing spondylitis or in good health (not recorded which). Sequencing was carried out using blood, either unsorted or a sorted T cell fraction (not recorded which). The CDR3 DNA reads TGTGCCAGCAGCCGGGACCCTGCGTCCTACAATGAGCAGTTCTTC. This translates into CASSRDPASYNEQFF. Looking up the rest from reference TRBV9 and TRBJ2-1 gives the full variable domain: DSGVTQTPKHLITATGQRVTLRCSPRSGDLSVYWYQQSLDQGLQFLIQYYNGEERAKGNILERFSAQQFPDLHSELNLSSLELGDSALYFCASSRDPASYNEQFFGPGTRLTVL.